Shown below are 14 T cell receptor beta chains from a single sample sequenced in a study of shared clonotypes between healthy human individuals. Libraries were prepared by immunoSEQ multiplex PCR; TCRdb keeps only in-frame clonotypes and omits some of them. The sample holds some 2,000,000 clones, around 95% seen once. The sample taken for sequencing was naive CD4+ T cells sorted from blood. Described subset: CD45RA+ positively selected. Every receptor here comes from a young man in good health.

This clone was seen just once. The CDR3 sequence is CAITGGITGELFF. The CDR3 DNA reads TGTGCCATCACGGGGGGCATTACCGGGGAGCTGTTTTTT. V is TRBV10-3 and J is TRBJ2-2; maybe TRBD2 (7 bases). The CDR3 runs to 13 residues. Trimming left V 7 bases short and J 5 bases short, with 11 bases between. Germline V gene sequence: CDR1 ENHRY, CDR2 SYGVKD.

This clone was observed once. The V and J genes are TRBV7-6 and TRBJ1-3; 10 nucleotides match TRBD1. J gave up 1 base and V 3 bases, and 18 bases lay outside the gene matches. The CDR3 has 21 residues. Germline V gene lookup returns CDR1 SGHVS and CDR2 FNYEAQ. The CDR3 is CASSLKPPGTGALKSGNTIYF. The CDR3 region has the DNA TGTGCCAGCAGCTTGAAGCCGCCCGGGACAGGGGCCCTTAAGTCTGGAAACACCATATATTTT.

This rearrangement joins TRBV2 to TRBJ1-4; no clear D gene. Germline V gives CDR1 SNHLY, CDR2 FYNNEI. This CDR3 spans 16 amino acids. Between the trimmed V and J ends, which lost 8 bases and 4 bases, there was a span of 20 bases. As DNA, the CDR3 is TGTGCCAGCCACCGGATGGCAGTCCGTTTTAATGAAAAACTGTTTTTT. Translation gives CASHRMAVRFNEKLFF.

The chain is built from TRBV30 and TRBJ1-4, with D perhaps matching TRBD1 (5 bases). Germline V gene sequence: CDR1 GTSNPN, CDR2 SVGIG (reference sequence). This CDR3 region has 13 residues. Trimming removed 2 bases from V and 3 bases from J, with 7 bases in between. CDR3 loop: CAWSPRANEKLFF. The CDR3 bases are TGTGCCTGGAGTCCCAGGGCTAATGAAAAACTGTTTTTT.

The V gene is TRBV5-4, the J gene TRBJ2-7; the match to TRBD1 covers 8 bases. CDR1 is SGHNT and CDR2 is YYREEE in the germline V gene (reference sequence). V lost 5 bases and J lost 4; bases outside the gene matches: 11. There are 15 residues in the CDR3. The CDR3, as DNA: TGTGCCAGCAGTTCCTCCCAGGGGGCTTCGTACGAGCAGTACTTC. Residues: CASSSSQGASYEQYF.

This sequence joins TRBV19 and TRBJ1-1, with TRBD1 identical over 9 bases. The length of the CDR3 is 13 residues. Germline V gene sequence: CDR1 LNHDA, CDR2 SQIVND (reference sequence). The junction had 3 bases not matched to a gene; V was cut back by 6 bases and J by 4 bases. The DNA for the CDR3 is TGTGCCAGTAGGGACAGGGGACTCACTGAAGCTTTCTTT. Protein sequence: CASRDRGLTEAFF.

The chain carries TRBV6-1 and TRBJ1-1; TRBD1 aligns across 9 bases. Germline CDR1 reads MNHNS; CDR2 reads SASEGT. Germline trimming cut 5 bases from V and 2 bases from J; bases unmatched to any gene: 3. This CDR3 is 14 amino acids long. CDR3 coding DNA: TGTGCCAGCAGTCCTACAGGGGGCAACACTGAAGCTTTCTTT. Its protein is CASSPTGGNTEAFF.

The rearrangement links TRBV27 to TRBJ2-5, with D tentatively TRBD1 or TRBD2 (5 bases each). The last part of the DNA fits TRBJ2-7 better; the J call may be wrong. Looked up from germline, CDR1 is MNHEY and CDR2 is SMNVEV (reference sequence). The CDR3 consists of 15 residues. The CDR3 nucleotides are TGTGCCAGCGCACTCAGAGGGGCTCTTTTGTACGAGCAGTACTTC. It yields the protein CASALRGALLYEQYF.

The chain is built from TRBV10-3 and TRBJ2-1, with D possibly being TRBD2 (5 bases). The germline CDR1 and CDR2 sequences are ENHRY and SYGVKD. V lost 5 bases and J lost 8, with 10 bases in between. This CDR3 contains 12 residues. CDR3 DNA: TGTGCCATCAGTCCCGGAGGTGATGAGCAGTTCTTC. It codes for CAISPGGDEQFF.

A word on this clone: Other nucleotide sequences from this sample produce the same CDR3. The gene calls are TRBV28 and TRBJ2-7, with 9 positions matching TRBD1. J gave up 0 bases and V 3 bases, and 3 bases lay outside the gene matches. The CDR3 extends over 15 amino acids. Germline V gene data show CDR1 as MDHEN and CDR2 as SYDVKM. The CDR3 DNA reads TGTGCCAGCAGTTTGGGGGGACAGGGCTCCTACGAGCAGTACTTC. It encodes CASSLGGQGSYEQYF.

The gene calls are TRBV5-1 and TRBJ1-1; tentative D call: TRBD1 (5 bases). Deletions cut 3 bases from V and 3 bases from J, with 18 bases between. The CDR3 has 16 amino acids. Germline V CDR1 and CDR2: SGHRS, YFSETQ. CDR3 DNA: TGCGCCAGCAGCTCTCGCCCGGGGGGAACGGACACTGAAGCTTTCTTT. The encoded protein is CASSSRPGGTDTEAFF.

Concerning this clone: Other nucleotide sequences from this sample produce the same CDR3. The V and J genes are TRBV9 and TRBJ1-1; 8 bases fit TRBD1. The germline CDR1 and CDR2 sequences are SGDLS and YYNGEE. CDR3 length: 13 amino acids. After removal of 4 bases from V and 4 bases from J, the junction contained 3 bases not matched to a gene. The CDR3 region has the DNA TGTGCCAGCAGCCTAGGACAGGGCACTGAAGCTTTCTTT. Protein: CASSLGQGTEAFF.

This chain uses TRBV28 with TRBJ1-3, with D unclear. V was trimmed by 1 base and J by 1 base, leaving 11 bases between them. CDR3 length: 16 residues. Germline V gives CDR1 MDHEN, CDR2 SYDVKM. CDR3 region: CASSLSPGLSGNTIYF. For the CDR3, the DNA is TGTGCCAGCAGTTTATCGCCAGGCCTTTCTGGAAACACCATATATTTT.

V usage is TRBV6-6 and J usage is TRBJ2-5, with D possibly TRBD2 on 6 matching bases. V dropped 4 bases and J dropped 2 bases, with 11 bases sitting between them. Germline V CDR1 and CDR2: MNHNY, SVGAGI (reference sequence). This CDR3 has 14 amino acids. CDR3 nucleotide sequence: TGTGCCAGCAGTTCTTATAGCGGACAAGAGACCCAGTACTTC. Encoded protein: CASSSYSGQETQYF.